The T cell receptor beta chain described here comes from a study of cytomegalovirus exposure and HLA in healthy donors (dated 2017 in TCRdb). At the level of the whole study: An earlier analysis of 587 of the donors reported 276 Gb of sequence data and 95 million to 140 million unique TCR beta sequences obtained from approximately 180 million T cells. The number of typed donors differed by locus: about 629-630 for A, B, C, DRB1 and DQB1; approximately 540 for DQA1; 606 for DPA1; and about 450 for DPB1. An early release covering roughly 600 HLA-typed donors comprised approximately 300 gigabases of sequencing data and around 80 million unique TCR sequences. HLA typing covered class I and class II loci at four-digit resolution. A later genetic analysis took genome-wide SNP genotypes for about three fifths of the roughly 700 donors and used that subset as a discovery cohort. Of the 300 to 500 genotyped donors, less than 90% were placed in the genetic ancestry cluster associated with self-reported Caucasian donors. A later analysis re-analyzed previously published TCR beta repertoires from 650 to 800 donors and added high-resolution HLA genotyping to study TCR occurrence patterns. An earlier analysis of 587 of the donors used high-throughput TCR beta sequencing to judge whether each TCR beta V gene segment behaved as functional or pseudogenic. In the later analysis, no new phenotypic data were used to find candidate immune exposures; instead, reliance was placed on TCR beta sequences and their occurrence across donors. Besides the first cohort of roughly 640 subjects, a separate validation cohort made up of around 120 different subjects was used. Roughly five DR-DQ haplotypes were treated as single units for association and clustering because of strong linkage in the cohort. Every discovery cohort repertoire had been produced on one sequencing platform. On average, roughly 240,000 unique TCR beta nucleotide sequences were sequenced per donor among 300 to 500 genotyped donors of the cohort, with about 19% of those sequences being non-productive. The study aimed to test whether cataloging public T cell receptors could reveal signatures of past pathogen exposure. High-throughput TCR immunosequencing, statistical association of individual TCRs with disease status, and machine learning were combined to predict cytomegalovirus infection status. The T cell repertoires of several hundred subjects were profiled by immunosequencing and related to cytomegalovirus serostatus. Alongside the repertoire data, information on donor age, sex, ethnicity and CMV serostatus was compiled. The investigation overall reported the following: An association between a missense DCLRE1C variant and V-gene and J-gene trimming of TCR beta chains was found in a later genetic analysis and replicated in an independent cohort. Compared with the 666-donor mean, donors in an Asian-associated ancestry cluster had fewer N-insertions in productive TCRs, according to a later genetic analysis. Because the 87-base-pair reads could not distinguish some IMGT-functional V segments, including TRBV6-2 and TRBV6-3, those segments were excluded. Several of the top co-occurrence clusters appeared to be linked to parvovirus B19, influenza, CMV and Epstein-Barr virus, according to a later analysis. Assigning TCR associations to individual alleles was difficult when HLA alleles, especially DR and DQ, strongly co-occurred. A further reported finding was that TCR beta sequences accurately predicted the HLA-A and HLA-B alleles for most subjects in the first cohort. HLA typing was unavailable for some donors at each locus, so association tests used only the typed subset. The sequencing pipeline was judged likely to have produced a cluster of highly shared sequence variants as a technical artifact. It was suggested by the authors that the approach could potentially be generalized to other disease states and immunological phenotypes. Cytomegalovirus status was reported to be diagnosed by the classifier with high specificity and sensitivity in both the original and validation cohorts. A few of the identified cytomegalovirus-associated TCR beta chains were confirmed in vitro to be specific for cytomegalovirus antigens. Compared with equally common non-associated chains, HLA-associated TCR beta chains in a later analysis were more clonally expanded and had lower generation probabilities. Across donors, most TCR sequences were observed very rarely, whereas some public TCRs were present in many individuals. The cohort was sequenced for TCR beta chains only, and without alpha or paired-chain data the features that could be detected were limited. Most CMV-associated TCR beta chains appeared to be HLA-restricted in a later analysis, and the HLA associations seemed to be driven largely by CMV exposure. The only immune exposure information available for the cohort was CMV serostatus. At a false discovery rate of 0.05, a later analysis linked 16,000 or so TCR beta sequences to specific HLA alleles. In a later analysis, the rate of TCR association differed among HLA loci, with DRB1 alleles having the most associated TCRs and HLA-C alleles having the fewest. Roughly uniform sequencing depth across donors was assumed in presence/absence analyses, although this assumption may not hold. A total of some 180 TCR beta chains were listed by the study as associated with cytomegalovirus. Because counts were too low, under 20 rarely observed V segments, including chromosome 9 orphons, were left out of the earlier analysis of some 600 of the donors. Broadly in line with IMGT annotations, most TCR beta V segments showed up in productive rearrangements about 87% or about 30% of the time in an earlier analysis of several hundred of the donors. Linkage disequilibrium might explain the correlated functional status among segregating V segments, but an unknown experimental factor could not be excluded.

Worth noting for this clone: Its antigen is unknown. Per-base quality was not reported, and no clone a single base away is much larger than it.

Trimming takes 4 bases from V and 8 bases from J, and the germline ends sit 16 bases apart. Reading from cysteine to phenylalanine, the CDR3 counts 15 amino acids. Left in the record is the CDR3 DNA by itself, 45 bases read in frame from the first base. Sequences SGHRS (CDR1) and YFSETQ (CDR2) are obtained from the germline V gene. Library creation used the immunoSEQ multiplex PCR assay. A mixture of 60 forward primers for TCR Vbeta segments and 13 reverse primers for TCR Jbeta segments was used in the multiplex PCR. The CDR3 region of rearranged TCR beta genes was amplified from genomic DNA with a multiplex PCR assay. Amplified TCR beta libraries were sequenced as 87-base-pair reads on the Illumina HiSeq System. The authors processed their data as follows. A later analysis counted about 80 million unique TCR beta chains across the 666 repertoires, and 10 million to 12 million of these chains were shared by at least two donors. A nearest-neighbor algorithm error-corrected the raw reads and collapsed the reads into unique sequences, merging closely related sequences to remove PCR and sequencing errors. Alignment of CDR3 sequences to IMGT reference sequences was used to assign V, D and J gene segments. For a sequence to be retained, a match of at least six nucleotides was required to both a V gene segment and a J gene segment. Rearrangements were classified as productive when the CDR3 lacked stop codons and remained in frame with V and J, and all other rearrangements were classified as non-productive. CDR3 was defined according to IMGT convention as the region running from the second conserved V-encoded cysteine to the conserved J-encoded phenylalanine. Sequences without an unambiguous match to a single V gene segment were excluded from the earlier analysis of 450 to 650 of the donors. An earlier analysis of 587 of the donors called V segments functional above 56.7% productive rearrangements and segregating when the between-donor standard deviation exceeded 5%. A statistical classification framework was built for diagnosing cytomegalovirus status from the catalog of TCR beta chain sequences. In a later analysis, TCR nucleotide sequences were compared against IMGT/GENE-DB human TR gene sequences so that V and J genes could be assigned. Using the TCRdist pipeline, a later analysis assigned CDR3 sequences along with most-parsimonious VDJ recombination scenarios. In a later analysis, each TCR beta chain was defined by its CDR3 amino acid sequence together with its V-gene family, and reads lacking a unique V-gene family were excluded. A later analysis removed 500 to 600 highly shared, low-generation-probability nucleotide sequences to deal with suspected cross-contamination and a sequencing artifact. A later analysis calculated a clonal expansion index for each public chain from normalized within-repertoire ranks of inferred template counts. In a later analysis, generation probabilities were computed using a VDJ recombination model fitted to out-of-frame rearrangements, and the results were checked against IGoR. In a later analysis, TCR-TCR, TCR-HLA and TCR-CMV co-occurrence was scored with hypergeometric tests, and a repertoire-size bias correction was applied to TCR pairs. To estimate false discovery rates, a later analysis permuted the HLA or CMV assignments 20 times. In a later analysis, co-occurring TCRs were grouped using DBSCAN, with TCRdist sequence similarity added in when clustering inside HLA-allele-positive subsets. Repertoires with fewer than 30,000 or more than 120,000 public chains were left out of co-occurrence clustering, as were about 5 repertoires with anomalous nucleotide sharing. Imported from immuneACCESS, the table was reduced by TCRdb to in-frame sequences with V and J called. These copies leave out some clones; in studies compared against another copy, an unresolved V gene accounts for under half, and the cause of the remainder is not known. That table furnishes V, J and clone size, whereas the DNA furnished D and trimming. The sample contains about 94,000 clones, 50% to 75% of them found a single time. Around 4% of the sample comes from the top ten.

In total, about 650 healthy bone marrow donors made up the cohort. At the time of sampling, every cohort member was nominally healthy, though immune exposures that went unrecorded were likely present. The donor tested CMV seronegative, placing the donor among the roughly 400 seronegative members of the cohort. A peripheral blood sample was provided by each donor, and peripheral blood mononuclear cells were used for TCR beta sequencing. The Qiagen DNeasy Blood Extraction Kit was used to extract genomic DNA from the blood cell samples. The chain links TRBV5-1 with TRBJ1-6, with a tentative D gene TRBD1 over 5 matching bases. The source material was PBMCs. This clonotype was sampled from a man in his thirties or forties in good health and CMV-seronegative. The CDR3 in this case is CASSPPGGYDSPLHF. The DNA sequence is TGCGCCAGCAGCCCCCCTGGGGGGTACGATTCACCCCTCCACTTT.